This T cell receptor beta chain originates from a study of blood T cell repertoires in COVID-19. Study summary: Whether acute or convalescent, the COVID-19 samples came from the United States, Italy and Spain. The analysed material was cDNA or gDNA that came from T cells, B-cell-depleted T cells, or PBMCs.

Methods used by the authors: Reference gene primer amplification gave nucleated cell count estimates. Sequencing used immunoSEQ multiplex PCR; TCRdb keeps in-frame clones, though not all of them. V and J calls and clone size are those listed in that table; D and trimming were worked out from the DNA. The sample has around 140,000 clones, approximately 84% seen once; the top ten hold over 2.5%. This clone came up once. Germline V lookup: CDR1 SGHNT, CDR2 YYREEE (reference sequence). Losses at the gene ends were 0 bases for V and 6 bases for J; bases not matched to a gene: 5. This CDR3 contains 15 residues.

The chain has TRBV5-4 and TRBJ1-1; 10 bases match TRBD1. Sequenced: peripheral blood. The clonotype comes from a human donor with acute or convalescent COVID-19. The donor label of this sample is uncertain. The CDR3 protein is CASSLGGQGTAEAFF. The CDR3 nucleotides are TGTGCCAGCAGCTTGGGGGGACAGGGGACGGCTGAAGCTTTCTTT.